Shown below are 9 T cell receptor beta chains from a single sample sequenced in a study of blood T cells in healthy people across ages. A sample-barcoded 5' primer and a J-beta primer mix were used in a second PCR of roughly 7 to 11 cycles. Via MiXCR, TCRdb re-called the 5' RACE reads, giving one row per CDR3 protein. The table has 1.5 million to 2 million distinct CDR3 sequences, approximately 30% seen once. Sequencing was performed on blood. The receptors shown here come from a woman aged 25 to 39 in good health.

CDR3 DNA: TGTGCCAGCGAGCCAATTGGAGGGGGAGGCACAGATACGCAGTATTTT. Translating gives CASEPIGGGGTDTQYF. J is TRBJ2-3 and V is TRBV10-3; D may match TRBD1 or TRBD2 (6 bases each). The CDR3 loop spans 16 amino acids. From germline, CDR1 is ENHRY and CDR2 SYGVKD. The V end lost 10 bases, the J end lost 1 base, and 21 bases lay between the germline ends.

Remarks on this clonotype: One end of the junction does not line up with germline, which may come from a read error. The chain is built from TRBV5-6 and TRBJ1-2; 7 nucleotides align to TRBD1. Germline V lookup: CDR1 SGHDT, CDR2 YYEEEE. The CDR3 spans 13 residues. The CDR3 reads CASSDRQGYGYAF. CDR3 nucleotides: TGTGCCAGCAGCGACAGACAGGGCTATGGCTACGCCTTC.

Concerning this clonotype itself: A read error may be the cause here, since a much bigger clone is one base away. V usage is TRBV4-1 and J usage is TRBJ2-7, with D uncertain. The CDR3 covers 15 residues. From germline, CDR1 is MGHRA and CDR2 YSYEKL. CDR3 amino acids: CASSQDIPASYGQYF. DNA for the CDR3: TGCGCCAGCAGCCAAGATATCCCAGCGTCCTACGGGCAGTACTTC.

V usage is TRBV5-1 and J usage is TRBJ1-2, with unresolved D. There are 14 residues in the CDR3. V was trimmed by 7 bases and J by 4 bases, leaving 17 bases between them. Germline V gene data show CDR1 as SGHRS and CDR2 as YFSETQ. DNA of the CDR3: TGCGCCAGCCGGAAAGTAAGCTCCCCCTATGGCTACACCTTC. It encodes CASRKVSSPYGYTF.

The chain uses TRBV5-1 and TRBJ2-4; 10 bases align to TRBD2. With the DNA end fitting TRBJ2-7 better, the J assignment may be wrong. CDR3 size: 15 residues. Germline assignment: CDR1 SGHRS and CDR2 YFSETQ. CDR3: CASSLGASGGSEQYF. CDR3 sequence (DNA): TGCGCCAGCAGCTTGGGGGCTAGCGGGGGCTCCGAGCAGTACTTC.

The chain employs TRBV7-3 and TRBJ1-1, with 9 bases fitting TRBD1. The CDR3 covers 15 residues. Germline CDR1 and CDR2: SGHTA and FQGTGA. Unmatched junction bases numbered 7, after V lost 8 bases and J lost 0 bases. The CDR3 DNA reads TGTGCCAGCCGACAGGGGGGGATTATGAACACTGAAGCTTTCTTT. This codes for CASRQGGIMNTEAFF.

In its sample, this clonotype was seen a few times. The chain employs TRBV20-1 and TRBJ2-7; 8 nucleotides agree with TRBD2. CDR1 is DFQATT, CDR2 SNEGSKA, per germline (reference sequence). J gave up 3 bases and V 6 bases, and 7 bases lay outside the gene matches. The CDR3 runs to 13 residues. In DNA form, the CDR3 reads TGCAGTGCCCTCGGGAGGGAAAACTACGAGCAGTACTTC. Translation gives CSALGRENYEQYF.

As for this clonotype: One end of the junction is discordant with germline, which a read error may explain. CDR3 coding DNA: TGTGCCACCAGTGACCCCCGGGGGGTAGACTATGGCTACATCTTC. Protein product: CATSDPRGVDYGYIF. The chain has TRBV24-1 and TRBJ1-2; perhaps TRBD1 as D (5 bases). The CDR3 totals 15 residues. Germline CDR1 reads KGHDR; CDR2 reads SFDVKD.

This clonotype occurred a few times. The chain couples TRBV7-9 to TRBJ1-1; D ambiguous. V lost 1 base and J 5 bases, leaving 8 bases between the germline ends. CDR3 length equals 13 residues. From germline, CDR1 is SEHNR and CDR2 FQNEAQ (reference sequence). CDR3 sequence: CASSLEARTEAFF. CDR3 bases: TGTGCCAGCAGCTTAGAGGCGAGGACTGAAGCTTTCTTT.